The 23 T cell receptor beta chains below come from one sample, sequenced in a study of cytomegalovirus exposure and HLA in healthy donors. Both 60 Vbeta primers and 13 Jbeta primers went into the PCR. Here immunoSEQ multiplex PCR was the method, and the copy in TCRdb shows in-frame clones only, minus some. This table has under 200,000 clones, under 85% appearing once. Sequenced sample: PBMCs. Receptors originate from a female donor in good health and CMV-seronegative.

The chain recombines TRBV13 with TRBJ2-7; 7 positions match TRBD2. The J segment lost 2 bases and the V segment lost 5 bases, leaving 12 bases of the junction unmatched. CDR3 length: 16 amino acids. Germline lookup yields CDR1 PRHDT and CDR2 FYEKMQ (reference sequence). The CDR3: CASSVRASGVPYEQYF. The CDR3 nucleotides read TGTGCCAGCAGCGTAAGAGCTAGCGGAGTCCCCTACGAGCAGTACTTC.

V usage is TRBV6-5 and J usage is TRBJ2-7; no clear D. The CDR3 runs 14 residues. Trimming took off 8 bases at V and 0 bases at J, with 14 bases between the two ends. Looked up from germline, CDR1 is MNHEY and CDR2 is SVGAGI. The CDR3 loop reads CASSGWALSYEQYF. CDR3 nucleotide sequence: TGTGCCAGCTCTGGGTGGGCGCTCTCCTACGAGCAGTACTTC.

The rearrangement joins TRBV6-6 to TRBJ1-5, with TRBD1 as a possible D gene (6 bases). Per the germline V gene, CDR1 is MNHNY and CDR2 is SVGAGI (reference sequence). The CDR3 loop spans 15 amino acids. Trimming pared 2 bases from V and 4 bases from J, leaving 12 bases between. CDR3 bases: TGTGCCAGCAGTTACACGCCGCAGGGGAATCAGCCCCAGCATTTT. Translation: CASSYTPQGNQPQHF.

This clone was observed a single time. V gene TRBV19 combines with J gene TRBJ2-2; 11 nucleotides align to TRBD2. The CDR3 is made up of 17 amino acids. CDR1 LNHDA and CDR2 SQIVND come from the germline V gene (reference sequence). J lost 9 bases, V lost 2 bases, and 11 bases had no gene match. The DNA for the CDR3 is TGTGCCAGTAGTATACCGGGTAGCGGGGGGGAAAACCGGGAGCTGTTTTTT. The encoded protein is CASSIPGSGGENRELFF.

Comments on this clone: Relative to the germline gene, one junction end is altered; a read error may explain this. The chain joins TRBV7-7 to TRBJ2-1; 8 bases are shared with TRBD2. This CDR3 has 15 amino acids. Germline V gene data show CDR1 as SSHAT and CDR2 as FNYEAQ (reference sequence). The CDR3 region is CASSPNGRAVNEQFF. In DNA form, the CDR3 reads TGTGCTAGCAGCCCAAACGGGAGGGCCGTAAATGAGCAGTTCTTC.

The chain is built from TRBV7-2 and TRBJ2-1; 7 positions match TRBD1. Germline V gene lookup returns CDR1 SGHTA and CDR2 FQGNSA. The trim removed 5 bases at V and 3 bases at J, leaving 4 bases unmatched. CDR3 length: 14 amino acids. The CDR3 coding sequence is TGTGCCAGCAGCCCTGGGACAGACTACAATGAGCAGTTCTTC. Its protein product is CASSPGTDYNEQFF.

The chain links TRBV7-9 to TRBJ2-7, with D possibly being TRBD1 (5 bases). Per germline, CDR1 SEHNR and CDR2 FQNEAQ (reference sequence). CDR3 length: 15 residues. With 5 bases removed from V and 1 base from J, the gap between germline ends came to 15 bases. CDR3 protein: CASSPGNLKSYEQYF. CDR3 in DNA: TGTGCCAGCAGCCCAGGGAACTTAAAATCCTACGAGCAGTACTTC.

This clone was counted a few times. This rearrangement joins TRBV27 to TRBJ2-3; the match to TRBD2 covers 14 bases. This CDR3 contains 17 residues. Germline V gene data show CDR1 as MNHEY and CDR2 as SMNVEV (reference sequence). V lost 5 bases to trimming and J lost 2 bases; unmatched junction nucleotides: 6. The CDR3 DNA sequence: TGTGCCAGCAGTCCACGGACTAGCGGGAGGCTCACAGATACGCAGTATTTT. It encodes CASSPRTSGRLTDTQYF.

The chain carries TRBV28 and TRBJ2-1; 11 bases fit TRBD2. V lost 2 bases to trimming and J lost 8 bases; unmatched junction nucleotides: 8. The CDR3 extends over 16 amino acids. Per germline, CDR1 MDHEN and CDR2 SYDVKM. The CDR3 DNA sequence: TGTGCCAGCAGTTTACAGATAGCGGGGGGGCTGGATGAGCAGTTCTTC. Its protein product is CASSLQIAGGLDEQFF.

There are a few counts of this clone. The genes are TRBV7-3 and TRBJ1-6; D may be TRBD1 (5 bases). Germline CDR1 SGHTA, CDR2 FQGTGA. This CDR3 is 15 amino acids long. Trimming took off 1 base at V and 3 bases at J, with 7 bases between the two ends. CDR3 bases: TGTGCCAGCAGCTTAATAGGGGACTATAATTCACCCCTCCACTTT. Protein: CASSLIGDYNSPLHF.

The V gene is TRBV19, the J gene TRBJ2-4; D is perhaps TRBD1 (5 bases). CDR3 length: 16 amino acids. The germline gives CDR1 LNHDA, CDR2 SQIVND (reference sequence). Trimming shortened V by 3 bases and J by 0 bases, and 12 bases separated the two germline ends. The DNA of the CDR3 is TGTGCCAGTAGTATGGGGCGGCTTCTAGCCAAAAACATTCAGTACTTC. Translation: CASSMGRLLAKNIQYF.

The V and J genes are TRBV4-1 and TRBJ2-7, with D unresolved. The CDR3 is made up of 14 amino acids. Germline V gives CDR1 MGHRA, CDR2 YSYEKL. The V end was cut by 1 base, the J end by 2 bases, with 9 bases between. CDR3: CASSQVGYAYEQYF. The CDR3 region has the DNA TGCGCCAGCAGCCAAGTCGGGTACGCCTACGAGCAGTACTTC.

This clone appeared a single time. V usage is TRBV7-3 and J usage is TRBJ1-1; TRBD1 matches 10 bases. Trimming cost V 5 bases and J 0 bases; bases outside gene matches: 21. This CDR3 is 21 amino acids long. Germline-derived CDR1 and CDR2 are SGHTA and FQGTGA. CDR3 region: CASSLRDRGQESPWMNTEAFF. CDR3 DNA: TGTGCCAGCAGCCTCCGGGACAGGGGACAGGAAAGCCCTTGGATGAACACTGAAGCTTTCTTT.

The chain combines TRBV27 with TRBJ2-7, with 7 bases that match TRBD1. The CDR3 is 14 amino acids. J was trimmed by 0 bases and V by 5 bases; bases with no gene match: 4. Germline V CDR1 and CDR2: MNHEY, SMNVEV (reference sequence). In DNA, the CDR3 is TGTGCCAGCAGTGGACAGGTTAGCTCCTACGAGCAGTACTTC. Residues: CASSGQVSSYEQYF.

This chain links TRBV7-3 with TRBJ2-6; possibly TRBD1 for D (6 bases). The germline gives CDR1 SGHTA, CDR2 FQGTGA. V shed 5 bases and J shed 2 bases, with 7 bases lying between them. The CDR3 is 14 amino acids. The CDR3 region is CASSKGAGANVLTF. The CDR3 DNA is TGTGCCAGCAGCAAGGGGGCTGGGGCCAACGTCCTGACTTTC.

This chain connects TRBV11-3 to TRBJ2-2; D is possibly TRBD2 (6 bases). Germline CDR1 SGHNT, CDR2 YENEEA. V was clipped by 5 bases and J by 4 bases, with 14 bases between them. This CDR3 is built from 15 residues. CDR3 DNA sequence: TGTGCCAGCAGCCTGCTGGGGGGAGGCACCGGGGAGCTGTTTTTT. It translates to CASSLLGGGTGELFF.

The chain joins TRBV7-3 to TRBJ2-5; 9 positions agree with TRBD2. CDR1 is SGHTA and CDR2 is FQGTGA in the germline V gene. CDR3 length equals 15 residues. The V gene end was trimmed by 4 bases and the J gene end by 5 bases; junction bases not matched to a gene: 8. The CDR3 reads CASSYNPGTSETQYF. CDR3 nucleotide sequence: TGTGCCAGCAGCTACAACCCCGGGACTAGCGAGACCCAGTACTTC.

The J gene is TRBJ2-1, the V gene TRBV19; 7 bases align to TRBD2. The CDR3 is made up of 16 amino acids. The germline CDR1 and CDR2 sequences are LNHDA and SQIVND (reference sequence). The junction had 8 bases not matched to a gene; V was cut back by 5 bases and J by 1 base. CDR3 amino acids: CASSLERDTSYNEQFF. DNA of the CDR3: TGTGCCAGTAGTTTGGAGCGGGATACTTCCTACAATGAGCAGTTCTTC.

The chain links TRBV5-1 to TRBJ2-1, with 7 bases lining up with TRBD2. CDR1 and CDR2 (germline): SGHRS, YFSETQ. J was trimmed by 4 bases and V by 0 bases; bases with no gene match: 4. This CDR3 has 15 residues. In DNA, the CDR3 is TGCGCCAGCAGCTTGGGGGGAGGGAATTACAATGAGCAGTTCTTC. Translated, it gives CASSLGGGNYNEQFF.

This clone was detected once. The gene calls are TRBV5-6 and TRBJ1-4; D not resolved. Trimming took 1 base from V and 7 from J, leaving 8 bases between them. The CDR3 covers 13 residues. Per germline, CDR1 SGHDT and CDR2 YYEEEE. CDR3 residues: CASSLRGGEKLFF. CDR3 DNA: TGTGCCAGCAGCTTGCGAGGTGGTGAAAAACTGTTTTTT.

The gene calls are TRBV30 and TRBJ2-7; D may be TRBD2 (6 bases). CDR1 is GTSNPN and CDR2 is SVGIG in the germline V gene (reference sequence). The CDR3 totals 14 residues. V was trimmed by 4 bases and J by 7 bases, leaving 20 bases between them. CDR3 protein: CAWTSVQSLREQYF. CDR3 sequence (DNA): TGTGCCTGGACTAGCGTACAATCCCTACGAGAGCAGTACTTC.

The V gene is TRBV7-9, the J gene TRBJ1-1; D uncertain. The CDR3 has 12 amino acids. The V and J ends lost 6 bases and 0 bases respectively, with 5 bases between them. Germline values: CDR1 SEHNR, CDR2 FQNEAQ (reference sequence). The CDR3 loop is CASSIMNTEAFF. The CDR3 nucleotides are TGTGCCAGCAGTATTATGAACACTGAAGCTTTCTTT.

The DNA of the CDR3 is TGCGCCAGCAGCCACGGACAGGGACCCTACAATGAGCAGTTCTTC. Its translation: CASSHGQGPYNEQFF. This chain joins TRBV4-1 and TRBJ2-1; 8 nucleotides align to TRBD1. The V segment lost 3 bases and the J segment 2 bases; nucleotides outside the gene matches: 3. The germline V gene has CDR1 MGHRA and CDR2 YSYEKL. The CDR3 runs to 15 residues.